This T cell receptor (beta chain) was captured by sequencing in a study of CD8 T cells in ankylosing spondylitis. Regarding the study as a whole: In ankylosing spondylitis blood, a motif of seven or eight highly homologous TCR beta variants appeared characteristic. Enrichment of disease-linked clones was reportedly significant in matched ankylosing spondylitis synovial fluid.

Only a few counts were recorded for this clonotype. Its specificity is not known. Germline V gene sequence: CDR1 SGHNT, CDR2 YYREEE (reference sequence). Trimming stripped 0 bases from V and 3 bases from J, with 7 bases between. The CDR3 runs to 14 residues. A single record per CDR3 protein comes from TCRdb applying MiXCR to the 5' RACE reads. The sample holds 150,000 to 200,000 distinct CDR3 sequences, 18% seen once. The sample comprised blood, either unsorted or a sorted T cell fraction (not recorded which). The TCR was taken from a male donor with ankylosing spondylitis or in good health (not recorded which). The chain has TRBV5-4 and TRBJ1-5, with D unclear. In nucleotides, the CDR3 is TGTGCCAGCAGCTTGGCCCAGTCCAATCAGCCCCAGCATTTT. It is translated as CASSLAQSNQPQHF.